This paragraph reports one TCR beta chain. What it recognizes is unknown. This CDR3 region has 13 residues. V lost 4 bases and J 4 bases, leaving 11 bases between the germline ends. Germline assignment: CDR1 MNHEY and CDR2 SVGAGI. The data originate from a study of OX40 agonist ivuxolimab in advanced cancers. On the study more broadly: Across the patients, intravenous ivuxolimab was delivered every 2 weeks at 0.01 to 10 mg/kg.

Assay used: immunoSEQ multiplex PCR; TCRdb lists only in-frame clones, some missing. The table lists fewer than 100,000 clones, roughly 91% of them singletons. Study-level points and caveats: Mean expanded clone counts were higher in CD8+ than CD4+ T cells. At 0.1 to 3.0 mg/kg and by week 6, clonal expansion occurred in CD4+ and CD8+ blood T cells.

Blood draws occurred at baseline, cycle 4 day 1, and cycle 7 day 1. Sequences were derived from CD4+ or CD8+ T cells sorted from blood, sampled in a trial of the OX40 agonist ivuxolimab. This sequence was found in an adult with an advanced solid tumor such as melanoma, head and neck, liver or kidney cancer. The chain joins TRBV6-5 to TRBJ2-7; no clear D. The CDR3 here is CASSSPSRYEQYF. The CDR3 bases are TGTGCCAGCAGTTCACCTTCCCGTTACGAGCAGTACTTC.